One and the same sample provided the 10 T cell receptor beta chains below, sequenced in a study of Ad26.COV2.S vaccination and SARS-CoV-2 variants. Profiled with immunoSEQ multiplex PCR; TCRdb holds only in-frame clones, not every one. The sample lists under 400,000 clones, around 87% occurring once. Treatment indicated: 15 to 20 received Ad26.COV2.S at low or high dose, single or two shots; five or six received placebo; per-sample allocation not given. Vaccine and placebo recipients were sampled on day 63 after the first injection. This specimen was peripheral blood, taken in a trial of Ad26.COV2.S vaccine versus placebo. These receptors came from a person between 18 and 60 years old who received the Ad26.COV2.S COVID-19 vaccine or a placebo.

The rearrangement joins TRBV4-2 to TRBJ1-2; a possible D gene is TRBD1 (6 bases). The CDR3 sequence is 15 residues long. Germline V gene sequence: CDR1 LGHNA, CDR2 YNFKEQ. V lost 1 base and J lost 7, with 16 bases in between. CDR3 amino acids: CASSQGRTEASGYTF. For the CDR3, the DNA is TGTGCCAGCAGCCAAGGAAGGACAGAAGCTTCTGGCTACACCTTC.

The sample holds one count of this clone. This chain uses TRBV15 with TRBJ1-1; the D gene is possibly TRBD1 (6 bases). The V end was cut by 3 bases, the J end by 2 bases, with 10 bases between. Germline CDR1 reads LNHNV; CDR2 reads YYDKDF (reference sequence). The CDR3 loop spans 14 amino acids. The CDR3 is CATSRRTANTEAFF. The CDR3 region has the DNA TGTGCCACCAGCAGGAGGACAGCTAACACTGAAGCTTTCTTT.

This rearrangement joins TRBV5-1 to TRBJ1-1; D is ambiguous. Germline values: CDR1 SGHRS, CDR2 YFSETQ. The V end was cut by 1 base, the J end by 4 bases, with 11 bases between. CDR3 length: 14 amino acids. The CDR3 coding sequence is TGCGCCAGCAGCTTGCTGATGGAGGGCACTGAAGCTTTCTTT. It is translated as CASSLLMEGTEAFF.

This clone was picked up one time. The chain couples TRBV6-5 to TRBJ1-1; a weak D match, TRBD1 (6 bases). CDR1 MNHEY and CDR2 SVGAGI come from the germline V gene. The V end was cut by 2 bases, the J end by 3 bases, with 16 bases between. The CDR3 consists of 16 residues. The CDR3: CASSYETGYGDTEAFF. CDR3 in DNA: TGTGCCAGCAGTTACGAGACAGGATATGGGGACACTGAAGCTTTCTTT.

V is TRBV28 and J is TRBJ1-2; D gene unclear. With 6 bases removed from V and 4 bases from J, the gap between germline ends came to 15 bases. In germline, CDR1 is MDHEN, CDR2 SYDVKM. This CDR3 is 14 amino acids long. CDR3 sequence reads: CASSITQDAYGYTF. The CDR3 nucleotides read TGTGCCAGCAGCATTACCCAGGATGCCTATGGCTACACCTTC.

The CDR3 region has the DNA TGTGCCAGCAGCTATTGGGGAACCAGCTTTCACCTGCCAAGCTCTGGGGCCAACGTCCTGACTTTC. Residues: CASSYWGTSFHLPSSGANVLTF. The chain couples TRBV13 to TRBJ2-6; unclear D gene. Germline CDR1 and CDR2: PRHDT and FYEKMQ (reference sequence). V lost 4 bases and J 0 bases, leaving 28 bases between the germline ends. CDR3 size: 22 residues.

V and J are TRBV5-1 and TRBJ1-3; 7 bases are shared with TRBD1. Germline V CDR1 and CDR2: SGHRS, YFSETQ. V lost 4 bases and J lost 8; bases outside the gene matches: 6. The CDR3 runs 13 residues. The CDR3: CASSLGQRDTIYF. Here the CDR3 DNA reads TGCGCCAGCAGCCTGGGACAGCGGGACACCATATATTTT.

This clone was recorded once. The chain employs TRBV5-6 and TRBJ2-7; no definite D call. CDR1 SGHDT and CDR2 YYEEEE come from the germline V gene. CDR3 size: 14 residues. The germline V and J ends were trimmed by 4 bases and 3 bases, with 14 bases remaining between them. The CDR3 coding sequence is TGTGCCAGCAGCGAAGACGCCTACCTCTACGAGCAGTACTTC. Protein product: CASSEDAYLYEQYF.

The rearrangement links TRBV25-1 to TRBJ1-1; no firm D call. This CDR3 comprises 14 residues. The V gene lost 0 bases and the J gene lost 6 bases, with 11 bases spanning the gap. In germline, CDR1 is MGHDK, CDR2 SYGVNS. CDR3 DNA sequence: TGTGCCAGCAGTGAATATACGGGTAGACCTGAAGCTTTCTTT. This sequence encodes CASSEYTGRPEAFF.

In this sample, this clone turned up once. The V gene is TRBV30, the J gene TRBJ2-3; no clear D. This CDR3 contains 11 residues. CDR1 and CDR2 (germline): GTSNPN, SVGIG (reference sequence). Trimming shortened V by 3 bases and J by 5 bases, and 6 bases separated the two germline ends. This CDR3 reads CAWRVGDTQYF. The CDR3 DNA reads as TGTGCCTGGAGGGTTGGAGATACGCAGTATTTT. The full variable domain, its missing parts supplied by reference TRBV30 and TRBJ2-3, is SQTIHQWPATLVQPVGSPLSLECTVEGTSNPNLYWYRQAAGRGLQLLFYSVGIGQISSEVPQNLSASRPQDRQFILSSKKLLLSDSGFYLCAWRVGDTQYFGPGTRLTVL.